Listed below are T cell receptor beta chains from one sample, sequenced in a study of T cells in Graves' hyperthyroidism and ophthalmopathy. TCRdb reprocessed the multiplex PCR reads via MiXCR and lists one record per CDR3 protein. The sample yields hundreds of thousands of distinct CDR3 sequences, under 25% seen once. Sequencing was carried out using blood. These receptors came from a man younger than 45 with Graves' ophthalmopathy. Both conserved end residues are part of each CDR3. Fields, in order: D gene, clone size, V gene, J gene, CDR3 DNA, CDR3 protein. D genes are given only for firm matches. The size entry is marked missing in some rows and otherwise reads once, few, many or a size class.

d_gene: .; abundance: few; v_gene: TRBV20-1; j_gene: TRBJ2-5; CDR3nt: TGCAGTGCTAGCCCGCAGGGGATTGGAGCACAAGAGACCCAGTACTTC; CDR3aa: CSASPQGIGAQETQYF
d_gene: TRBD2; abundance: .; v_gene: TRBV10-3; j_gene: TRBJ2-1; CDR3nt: TGTGCCATCAGGATCAAGCGGGAGGCCAGGGATGAGCAGTTCTTC; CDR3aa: CAIRIKREARDEQFF
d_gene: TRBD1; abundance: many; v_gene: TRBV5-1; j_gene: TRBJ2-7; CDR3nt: TGCGCCAGCAGCTCCGCGGCTGGGACAGGGGGCAGGGAGCAGTACTTC; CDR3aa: CASSSAAGTGGREQYF
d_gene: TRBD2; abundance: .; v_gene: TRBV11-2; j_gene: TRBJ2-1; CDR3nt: TGTGCCAGCAGCTTAGGGACTAGCGGGTGGTATGAGCAGTTCTTC; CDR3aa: CASSLGTSGWYEQFF
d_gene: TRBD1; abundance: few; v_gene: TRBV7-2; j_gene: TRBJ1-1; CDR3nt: TGTGCCAGCAGCTTAATAGGACAGGGATCTGGCACTGAAGCTTTCTTT; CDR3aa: CASSLIGQGSGTEAFF
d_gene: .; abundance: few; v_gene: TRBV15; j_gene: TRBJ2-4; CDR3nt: TGTGCCACCAGCAGAGGGTCCGCGACAGGAGCCAAAAACATTCAGTACTTC; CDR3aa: CATSRGSATGAKNIQYF
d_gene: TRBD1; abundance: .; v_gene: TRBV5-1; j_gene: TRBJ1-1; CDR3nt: TGCGCCAGCAGCTGGACAGGGGGAAATGAAGCTTTCTTT; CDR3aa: CASSWTGGNEAFF
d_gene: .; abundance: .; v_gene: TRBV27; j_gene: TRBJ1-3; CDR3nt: TGTGCCAGCAGCCCACGGGGGGGCATGTTACTTGGAAACACCATATATTTT; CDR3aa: CASSPRGGMLLGNTIYF
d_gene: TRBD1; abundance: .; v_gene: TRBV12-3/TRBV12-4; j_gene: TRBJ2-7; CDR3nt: TGTGCCATCAGCGAGGACAGGGACGGCTCCTGCGAGCAGTACTTC; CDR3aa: CAISEDRDGSCEQYF
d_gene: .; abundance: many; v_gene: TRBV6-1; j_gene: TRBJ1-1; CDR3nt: TGTGCCAGCAGTCGACGTCGGAACTTGAACACTGAAGCTTTCTTT; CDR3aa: CASSRRRNLNTEAFF
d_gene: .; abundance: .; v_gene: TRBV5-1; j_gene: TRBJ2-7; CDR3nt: TGCGCCAGCAGCTTGGCGGCGGGCGACGAGCAGTACTTC; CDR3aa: CASSLAAGDEQYF
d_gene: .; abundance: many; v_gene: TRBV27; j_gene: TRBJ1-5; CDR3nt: TGTGCCCCTACACAGGGCAATCAGCCCCAGCATTTT; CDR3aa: CAPTQGNQPQHF
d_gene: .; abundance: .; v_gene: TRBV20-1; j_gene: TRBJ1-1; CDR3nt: TGCAGTGCCAGAACAACCACTGAAGCTTTCTTT; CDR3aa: CSARTTTEAFF
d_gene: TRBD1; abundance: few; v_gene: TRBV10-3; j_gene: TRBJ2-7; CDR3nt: TGTGCCATCAGTCGGACAGGGGAATACGAGCAGTACTTC; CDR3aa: CAISRTGEYEQYF
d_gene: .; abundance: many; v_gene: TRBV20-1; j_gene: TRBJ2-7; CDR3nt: TGCAGTGCTAGGGACTCCCAATCCTACGAGCAGTACTTC; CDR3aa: CSARDSQSYEQYF
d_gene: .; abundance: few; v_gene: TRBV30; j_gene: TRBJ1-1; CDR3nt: TGTGCCTGGAGTTTTGGCGGGGAAGCTTTCTTT; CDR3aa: CAWSFGGEAFF
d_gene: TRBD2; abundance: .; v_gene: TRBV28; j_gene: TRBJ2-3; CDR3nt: TGTGCCAGCAGTCCCCCCGGACTAGCGGGAGGGCCGACAGATACGCAGTATTTT; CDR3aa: CASSPPGLAGGPTDTQYF
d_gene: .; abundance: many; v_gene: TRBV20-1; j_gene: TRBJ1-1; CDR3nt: TGCAGTGCTGGGGGGGGGCGAGCGAACACTGAAGCTTTCTTT; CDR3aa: CSAGGGRANTEAFF
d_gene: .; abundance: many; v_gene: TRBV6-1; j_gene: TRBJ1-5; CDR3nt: TGTGCCAGCAGTACTGTGCTGGGACGACTCAGCAATCAGCCCCAGCATTTT; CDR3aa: CASSTVLGRLSNQPQHF
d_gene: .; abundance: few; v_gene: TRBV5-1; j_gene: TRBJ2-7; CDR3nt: TGCGCCAGCTCTCCCTCTAGCACCGACCTCTCCTACGAGCAGTACTTC; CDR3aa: CASSPSSTDLSYEQYF
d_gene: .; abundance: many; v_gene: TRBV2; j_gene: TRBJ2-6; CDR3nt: TGTGCCAGCAGTGAGCAGGTTGGGGCCAACGTCCTGACTTTC; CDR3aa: CASSEQVGANVLTF
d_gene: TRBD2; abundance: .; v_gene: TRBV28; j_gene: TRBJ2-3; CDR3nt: TGTGCCAGCAGTTTTACCACCGGACTAGGTCAAGATACGCAGTATTTT; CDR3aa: CASSFTTGLGQDTQYF
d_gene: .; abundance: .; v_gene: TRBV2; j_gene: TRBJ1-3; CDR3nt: TGTGCCAGCAATACTGACTCTGGAAACACCATATATTTT; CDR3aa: CASNTDSGNTIYF
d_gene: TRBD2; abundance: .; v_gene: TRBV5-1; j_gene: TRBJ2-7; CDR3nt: TGCGCCACCGGACTAGCGGGATGGTGCTCCTACGAGCAGTACTTC; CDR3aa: CATGLAGWCSYEQYF
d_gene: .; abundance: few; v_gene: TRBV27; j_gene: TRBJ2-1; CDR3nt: TGTGCCAGCAGACCCGGGACTCCATATCTTTACAATGAGCAGTTCTTC; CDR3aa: CASRPGTPYLYNEQFF
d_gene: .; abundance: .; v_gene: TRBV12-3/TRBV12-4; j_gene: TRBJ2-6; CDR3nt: TGTGCCAGCAAGGCAAACTCTGGGGCCAACGTCCTGACTTTC; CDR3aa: CASKANSGANVLTF
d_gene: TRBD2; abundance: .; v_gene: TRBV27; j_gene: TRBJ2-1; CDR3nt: TGTGCCAGCAGTCGGACGGGAGGAATCAATGAGCAGTTCTTC; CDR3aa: CASSRTGGINEQFF
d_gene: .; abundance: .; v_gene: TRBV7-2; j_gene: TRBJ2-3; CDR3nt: TGTGCCAGCAGCCGGGAAAGACTGGATACGCAGTATTTT; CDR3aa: CASSRERLDTQYF
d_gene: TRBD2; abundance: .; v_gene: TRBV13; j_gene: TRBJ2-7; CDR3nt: TGTGCCAGCAGCCCCAAGTGGACTAGCGGCTCCTACGAGCAGTACTTC; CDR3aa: CASSPKWTSGSYEQYF
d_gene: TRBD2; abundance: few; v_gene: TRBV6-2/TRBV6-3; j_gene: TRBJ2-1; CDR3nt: TGTGCCAGCACCGATGGGACTAGCCTCATCCATGAGCAGTTCTTC; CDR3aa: CASTDGTSLIHEQFF
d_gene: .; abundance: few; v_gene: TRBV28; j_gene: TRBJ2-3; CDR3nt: TGTGCCAGCACCTCTAGTCCGCTTACAGATACGCAGTATTTT; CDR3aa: CASTSSPLTDTQYF
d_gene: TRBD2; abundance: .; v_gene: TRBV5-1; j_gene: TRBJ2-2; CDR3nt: TGCGCCAGCAGCTTGCCGCTGACCAGCGGGAGGCCGAACACCGGGGAGCTGTTTTTT; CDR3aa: CASSLPLTSGRPNTGELFF
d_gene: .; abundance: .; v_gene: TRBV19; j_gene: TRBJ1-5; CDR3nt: TGTGCCAGTAGTGCAGGACAGTCTTATAGCAATCAGCCCCAGCATTTT; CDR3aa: CASSAGQSYSNQPQHF
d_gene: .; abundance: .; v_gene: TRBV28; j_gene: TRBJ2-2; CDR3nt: TGTGCCACCGGGACTTCTTTTACCGGGGAGCTGTTTTTT; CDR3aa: CATGTSFTGELFF
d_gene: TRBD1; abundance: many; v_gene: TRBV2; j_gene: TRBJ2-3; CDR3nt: TGTGCCACCCCTCCGGGACAGGGGCCGTCAGATACGCAGTATTTT; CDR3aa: CATPPGQGPSDTQYF
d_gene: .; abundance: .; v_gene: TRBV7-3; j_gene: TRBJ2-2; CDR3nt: TGTGCCAGCAGCACCGGACAGCATCAGGATGAGCTGTTTTTT; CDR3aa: CASSTGQHQDELFF
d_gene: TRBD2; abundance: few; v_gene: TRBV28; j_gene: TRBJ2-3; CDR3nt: TGTGCCAGCAGGACCCGCGGGACTAGCGTCTCAGATACGCAGTATTTT; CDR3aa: CASRTRGTSVSDTQYF
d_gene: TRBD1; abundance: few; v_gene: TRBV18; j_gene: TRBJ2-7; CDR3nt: TGTGCCAGCTCACCAGGGGACAGAACCTACGAGCAGTACTTC; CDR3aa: CASSPGDRTYEQYF
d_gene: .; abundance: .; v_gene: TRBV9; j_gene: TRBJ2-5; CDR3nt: TGTGCCAGCAGCGCCCCGTTCGGGACCCAGTACTTC; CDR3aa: CASSAPFGTQYF
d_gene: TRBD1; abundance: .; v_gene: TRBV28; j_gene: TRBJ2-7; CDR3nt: TGTGCCAGCACCGGGACAGGGGAAATATACGAGCAGTACTTC; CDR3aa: CASTGTGEIYEQYF
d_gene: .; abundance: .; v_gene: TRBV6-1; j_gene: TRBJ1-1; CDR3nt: TGTGCCAGTTTCATGAACACTGAAGCTTTCTTT; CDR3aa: CASFMNTEAFF
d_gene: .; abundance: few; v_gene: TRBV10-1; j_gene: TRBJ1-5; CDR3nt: TGCGCCAGCAGTGAGATCCGGTCGGAGTACAATCAGCCCCAGCATTTT; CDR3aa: CASSEIRSEYNQPQHF
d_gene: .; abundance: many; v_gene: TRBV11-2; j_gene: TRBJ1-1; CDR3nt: TGTGCCAGCAGCCCACCGAGGGACCAAGCTTTCTTT; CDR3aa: CASSPPRDQAFF
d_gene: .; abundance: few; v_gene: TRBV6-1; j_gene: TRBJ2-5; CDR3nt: TGTGCCAGCAGTCCCAGCAGGTACCAAGAGACCCAGTACTTC; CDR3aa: CASSPSRYQETQYF
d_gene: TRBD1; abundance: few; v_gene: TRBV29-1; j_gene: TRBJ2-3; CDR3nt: TGCAGCGTTGGACAGGGAGTTACCACAGATACGCAGTATTTT; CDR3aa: CSVGQGVTTDTQYF
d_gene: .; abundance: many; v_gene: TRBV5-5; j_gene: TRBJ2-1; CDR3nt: TGTGCCAGCAGCGCTTTCCGGGTCGATGAGCAGTTCTTC; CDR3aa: CASSAFRVDEQFF
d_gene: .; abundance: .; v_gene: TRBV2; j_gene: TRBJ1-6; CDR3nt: TGTGCCAGCAGGCTACAGGGCCCGTTGTCACCCCTCCACTTT; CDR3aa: CASRLQGPLSPLHF
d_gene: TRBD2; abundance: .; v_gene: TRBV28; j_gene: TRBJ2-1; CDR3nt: TGTGCCAGCCGAAACCCCCTAGCGGACAACTCCTACAATGAGCAGTTCTTC; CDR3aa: CASRNPLADNSYNEQFF
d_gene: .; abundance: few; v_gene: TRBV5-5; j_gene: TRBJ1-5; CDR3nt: TGTGCCAGCAGCTTCCGGACGGGGGATCAGCCCCAGCATTTT; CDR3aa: CASSFRTGDQPQHF
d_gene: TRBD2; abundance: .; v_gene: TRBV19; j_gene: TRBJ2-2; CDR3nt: TGTGCCAGTAATCTAGCGGACACCGGGGAGCTGTTTTTT; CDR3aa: CASNLADTGELFF
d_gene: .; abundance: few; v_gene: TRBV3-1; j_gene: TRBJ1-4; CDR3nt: TGTGCCAGCAGCCAGGATTATGCAACTAATGAAAAACTGTTTTTT; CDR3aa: CASSQDYATNEKLFF
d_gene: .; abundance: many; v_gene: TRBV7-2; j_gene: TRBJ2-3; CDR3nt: TGTGCCAGCAGACTAGGAGTTAGCACAGATACGCAGTATTTT; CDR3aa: CASRLGVSTDTQYF
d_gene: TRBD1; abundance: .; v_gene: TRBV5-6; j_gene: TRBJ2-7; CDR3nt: TGTGCCAGCAGCTCTAAGGGGACAGCGTATTCCTACGAGCAGTACTTC; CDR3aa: CASSSKGTAYSYEQYF
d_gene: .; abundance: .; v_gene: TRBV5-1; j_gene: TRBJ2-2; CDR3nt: TGCGCCAGCAGCTTGGAGAGACAGGGAGGGACCGGGGAGCTGTTTTTT; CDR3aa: CASSLERQGGTGELFF
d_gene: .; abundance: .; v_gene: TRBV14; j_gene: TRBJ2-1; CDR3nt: TGTGCCAGCAGCCAACGCGGGTTTTACAATGAGCAGTTCTTC; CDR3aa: CASSQRGFYNEQFF